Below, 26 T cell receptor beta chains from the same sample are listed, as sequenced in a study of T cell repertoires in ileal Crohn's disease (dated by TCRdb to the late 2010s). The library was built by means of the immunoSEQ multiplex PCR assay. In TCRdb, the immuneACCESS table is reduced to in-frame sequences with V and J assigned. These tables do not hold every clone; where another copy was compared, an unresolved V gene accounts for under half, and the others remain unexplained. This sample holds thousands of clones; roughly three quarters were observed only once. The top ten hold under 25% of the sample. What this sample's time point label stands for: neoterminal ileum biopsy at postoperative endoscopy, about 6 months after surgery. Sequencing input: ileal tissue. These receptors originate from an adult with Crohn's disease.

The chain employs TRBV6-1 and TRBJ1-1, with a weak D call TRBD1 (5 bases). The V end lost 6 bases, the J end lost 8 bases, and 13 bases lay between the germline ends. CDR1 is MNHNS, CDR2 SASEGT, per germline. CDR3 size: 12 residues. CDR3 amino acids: CASRAGWTEAFF. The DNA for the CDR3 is TGTGCCAGCAGGGCCGGGTGGACAGAAGCTTTCTTT.

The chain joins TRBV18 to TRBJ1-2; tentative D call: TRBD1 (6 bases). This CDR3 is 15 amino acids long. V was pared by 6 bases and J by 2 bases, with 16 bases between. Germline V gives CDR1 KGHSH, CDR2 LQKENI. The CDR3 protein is CASSSQDRKNYGYTF. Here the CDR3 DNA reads TGTGCCAGCTCCTCACAGGACAGAAAAAACTATGGCTACACCTTC.

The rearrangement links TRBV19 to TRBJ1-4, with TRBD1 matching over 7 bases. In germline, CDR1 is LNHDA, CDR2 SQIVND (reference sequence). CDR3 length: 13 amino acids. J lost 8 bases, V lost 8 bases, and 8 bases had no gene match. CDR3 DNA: TGTGCCAGTGGGGCAGGGGGTGAAGAAAAACTGTTTTTT. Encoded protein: CASGAGGEEKLFF.

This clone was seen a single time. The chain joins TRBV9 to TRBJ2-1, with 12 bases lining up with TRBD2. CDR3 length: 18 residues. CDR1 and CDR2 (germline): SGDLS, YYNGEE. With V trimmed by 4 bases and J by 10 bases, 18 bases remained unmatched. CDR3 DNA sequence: TGTGCCAGCAGCTCAGGACTTGGGACTAGCGGGCCCCGGGGGGAGCAGTTCTTC. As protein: CASSSGLGTSGPRGEQFF.

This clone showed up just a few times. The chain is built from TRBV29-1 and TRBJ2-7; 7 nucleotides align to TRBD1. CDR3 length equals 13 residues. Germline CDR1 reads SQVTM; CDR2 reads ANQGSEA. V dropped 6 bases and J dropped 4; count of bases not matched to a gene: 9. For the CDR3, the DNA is TGCAGCGTAGAACAGGGGACGGCATACGAGCAGTACTTC. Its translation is CSVEQGTAYEQYF.

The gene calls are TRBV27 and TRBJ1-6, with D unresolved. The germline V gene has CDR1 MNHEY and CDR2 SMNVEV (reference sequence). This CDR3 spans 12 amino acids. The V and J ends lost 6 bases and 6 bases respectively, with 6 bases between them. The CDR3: CASSGINSPLHF. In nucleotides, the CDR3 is TGTGCCAGCAGCGGGATTAATTCACCCCTCCACTTT.

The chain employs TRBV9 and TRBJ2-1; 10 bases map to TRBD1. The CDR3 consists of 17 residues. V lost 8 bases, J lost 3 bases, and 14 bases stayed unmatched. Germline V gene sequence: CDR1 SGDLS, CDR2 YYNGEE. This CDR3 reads CASSYTPGTGDYNEQFF. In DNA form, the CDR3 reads TGTGCCAGTTCATATACCCCCGGGACAGGGGACTACAATGAGCAGTTCTTC.

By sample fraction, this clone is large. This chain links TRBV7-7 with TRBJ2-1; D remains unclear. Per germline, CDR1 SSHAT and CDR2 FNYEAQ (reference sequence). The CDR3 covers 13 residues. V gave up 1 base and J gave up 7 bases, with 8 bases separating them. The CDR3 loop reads CASSLGQVNEQFF. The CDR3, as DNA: TGTGCCAGCAGCTTAGGCCAGGTAAATGAGCAGTTCTTC.

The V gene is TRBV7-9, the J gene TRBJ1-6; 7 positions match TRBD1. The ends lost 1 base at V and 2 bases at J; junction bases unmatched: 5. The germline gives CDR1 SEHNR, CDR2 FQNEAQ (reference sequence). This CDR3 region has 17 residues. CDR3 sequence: CASSLGDDRAYNSPLHF. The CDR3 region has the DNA TGTGCCAGCAGCTTAGGGGATGACAGGGCCTATAATTCACCCCTCCACTTT.

CDR3 in amino acids: CASSINEQFF. The DNA for the CDR3 is TGTGCCAGCAGCATCAATGAGCAGTTCTTC. The rearrangement joins TRBV28 to TRBJ2-1; D gene ambiguous. This CDR3 is 10 amino acids long. Germline values: CDR1 MDHEN, CDR2 SYDVKM. V lost 6 bases, J lost 6 bases, and 3 bases lay in between.

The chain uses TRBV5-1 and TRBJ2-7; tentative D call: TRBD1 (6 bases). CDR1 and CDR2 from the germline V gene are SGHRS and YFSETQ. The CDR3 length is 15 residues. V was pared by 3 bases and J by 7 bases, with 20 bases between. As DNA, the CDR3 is TGCGCCAGCAGCTCGATACAGGGTAAAAGGAAGGAGCAGTACTTC. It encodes CASSSIQGKRKEQYF.

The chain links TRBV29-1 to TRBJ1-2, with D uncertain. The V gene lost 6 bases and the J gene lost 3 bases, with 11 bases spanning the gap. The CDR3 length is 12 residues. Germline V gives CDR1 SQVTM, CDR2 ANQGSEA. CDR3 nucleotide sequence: TGCAGCGTGGATACAGCCTACTATGGCTACACCTTC. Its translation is CSVDTAYYGYTF.

The CDR3 here is CASSLQGATNEKLFF. CDR3 nucleotide sequence: TGTGCCAGCAGCTTACAGGGGGCAACTAATGAAAAACTGTTTTTT. The chain carries TRBV5-6 and TRBJ1-4; TRBD1 aligns across 8 bases. The V and J ends lost 2 bases and 0 bases, in that order; junction bases with no gene match: 0. The CDR3 is made up of 15 amino acids. Germline CDR1 SGHDT, CDR2 YYEEEE.

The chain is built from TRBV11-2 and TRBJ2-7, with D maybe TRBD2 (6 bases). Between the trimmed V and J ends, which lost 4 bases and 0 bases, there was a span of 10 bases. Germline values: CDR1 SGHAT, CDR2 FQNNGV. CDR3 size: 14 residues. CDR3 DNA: TGTGCCAGCAGCTCAACGACTAGCTCCTACGAGCAGTACTTC. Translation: CASSSTTSSYEQYF.

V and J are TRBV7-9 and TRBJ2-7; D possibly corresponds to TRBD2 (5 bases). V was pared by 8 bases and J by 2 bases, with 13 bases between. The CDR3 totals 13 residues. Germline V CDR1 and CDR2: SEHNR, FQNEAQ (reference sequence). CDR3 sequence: CASENGKTYEQYF. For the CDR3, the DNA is TGTGCCAGCGAGAACGGGAAAACCTACGAGCAGTACTTC.

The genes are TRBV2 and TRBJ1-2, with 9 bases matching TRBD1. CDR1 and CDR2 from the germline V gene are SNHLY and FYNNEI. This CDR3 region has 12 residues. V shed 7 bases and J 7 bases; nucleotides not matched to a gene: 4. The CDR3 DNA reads TGTGCCAGCAAGACAGGGGGGGGTGGCTACACCTTC. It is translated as CASKTGGGGYTF.

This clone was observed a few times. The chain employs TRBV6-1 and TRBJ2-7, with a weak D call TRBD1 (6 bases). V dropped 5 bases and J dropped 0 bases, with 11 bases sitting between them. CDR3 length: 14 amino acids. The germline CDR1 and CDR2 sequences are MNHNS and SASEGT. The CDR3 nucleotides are TGTGCCAGCAGTCCCAGGGGAAGCTCCTACGAGCAGTACTTC. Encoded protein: CASSPRGSSYEQYF.

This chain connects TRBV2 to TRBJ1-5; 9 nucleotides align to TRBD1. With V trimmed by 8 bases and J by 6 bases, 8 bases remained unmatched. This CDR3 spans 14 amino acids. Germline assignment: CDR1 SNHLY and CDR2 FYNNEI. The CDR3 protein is CASQQGALGQPQHF. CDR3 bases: TGTGCCAGCCAACAGGGGGCCCTGGGTCAGCCCCAGCATTTT.

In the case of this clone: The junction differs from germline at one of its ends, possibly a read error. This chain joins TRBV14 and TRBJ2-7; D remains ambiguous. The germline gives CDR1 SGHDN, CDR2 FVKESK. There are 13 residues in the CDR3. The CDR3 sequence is CASSQGVNQHSRF. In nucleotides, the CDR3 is TGTGCCAGCAGCCAAGGGGTCAATCAACACAGTAGGTTC.

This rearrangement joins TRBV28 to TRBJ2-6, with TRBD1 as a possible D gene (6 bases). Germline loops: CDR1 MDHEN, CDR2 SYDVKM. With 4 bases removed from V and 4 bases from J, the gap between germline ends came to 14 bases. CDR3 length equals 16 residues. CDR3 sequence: CASSYTGISGANVLTF. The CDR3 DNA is TGTGCCAGCAGTTATACAGGGATTTCGGGGGCCAACGTCCTGACTTTC.

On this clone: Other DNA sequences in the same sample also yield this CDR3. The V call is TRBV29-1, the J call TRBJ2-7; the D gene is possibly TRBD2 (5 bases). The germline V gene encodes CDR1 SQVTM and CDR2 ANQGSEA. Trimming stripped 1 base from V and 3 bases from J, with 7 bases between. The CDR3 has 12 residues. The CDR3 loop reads CSVEVRDYEQYF. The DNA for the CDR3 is TGCAGCGTTGAAGTGAGGGACTACGAGCAGTACTTC.

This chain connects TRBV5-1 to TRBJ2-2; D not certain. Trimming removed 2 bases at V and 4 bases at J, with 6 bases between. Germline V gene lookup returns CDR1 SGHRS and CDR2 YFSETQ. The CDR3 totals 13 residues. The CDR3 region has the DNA TGCGCCAGCAGCTTCGATAGCACCGGGGAGCTGTTTTTT. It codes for CASSFDSTGELFF.

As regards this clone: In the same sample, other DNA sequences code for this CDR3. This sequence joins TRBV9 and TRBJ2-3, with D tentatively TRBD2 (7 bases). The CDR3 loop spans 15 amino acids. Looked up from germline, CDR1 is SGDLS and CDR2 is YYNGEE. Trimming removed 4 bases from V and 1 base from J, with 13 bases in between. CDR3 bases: TGTGCCAGCAGCCCCCGGGGGGCCCGCACAGATACGCAGTATTTT. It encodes CASSPRGARTDTQYF.

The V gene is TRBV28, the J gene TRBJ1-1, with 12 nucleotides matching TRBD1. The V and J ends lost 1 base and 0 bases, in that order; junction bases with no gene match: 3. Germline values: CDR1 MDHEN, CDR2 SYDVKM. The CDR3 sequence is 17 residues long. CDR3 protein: CASSLLGTGGMNTEAFF. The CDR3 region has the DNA TGTGCCAGCAGTTTATTGGGGACAGGGGGCATGAACACTGAAGCTTTCTTT. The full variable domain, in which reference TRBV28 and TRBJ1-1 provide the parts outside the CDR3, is DVKVTQSSRYLVKRTGEKVFLECVQDMDHENMFWYRQDPGLGLRLIYFSYDVKMKEKGDIPEGYSVSREKKERFSLILESASTNQTSMYLCASSLLGTGGMNTEAFFGQGTRLTVV.

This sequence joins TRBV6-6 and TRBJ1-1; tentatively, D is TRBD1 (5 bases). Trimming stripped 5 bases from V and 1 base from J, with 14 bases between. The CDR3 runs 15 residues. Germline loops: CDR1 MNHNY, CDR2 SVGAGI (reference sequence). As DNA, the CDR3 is TGTGCCAGCAGTCCTTCTAGTACAGGGAACACTGAAGCTTTCTTT. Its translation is CASSPSSTGNTEAFF.

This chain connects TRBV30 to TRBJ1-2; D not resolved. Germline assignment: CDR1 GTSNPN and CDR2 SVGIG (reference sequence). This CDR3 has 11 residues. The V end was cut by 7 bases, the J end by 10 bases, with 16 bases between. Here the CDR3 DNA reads TGTGCCTTAGATTATCCAGGCGACTACACCTTC. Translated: CALDYPGDYTF.